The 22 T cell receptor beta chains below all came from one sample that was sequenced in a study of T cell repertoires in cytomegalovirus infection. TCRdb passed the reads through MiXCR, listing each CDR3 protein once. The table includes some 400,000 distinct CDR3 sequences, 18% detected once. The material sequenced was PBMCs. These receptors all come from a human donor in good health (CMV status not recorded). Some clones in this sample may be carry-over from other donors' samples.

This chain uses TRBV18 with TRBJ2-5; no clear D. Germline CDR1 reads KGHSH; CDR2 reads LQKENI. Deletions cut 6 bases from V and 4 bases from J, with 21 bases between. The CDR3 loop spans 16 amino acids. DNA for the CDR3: TGTGCCAGCTCCCTACTGCCAGGTAGAACTCGAGAGACCCAGTACTTC. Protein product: CASSLLPGRTRETQYF.

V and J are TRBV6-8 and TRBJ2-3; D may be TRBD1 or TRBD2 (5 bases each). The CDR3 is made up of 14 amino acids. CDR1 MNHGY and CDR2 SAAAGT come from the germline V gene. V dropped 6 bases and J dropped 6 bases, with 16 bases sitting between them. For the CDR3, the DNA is TGTGCCAGCAGGCGAGGGACCCCGACGGATACGCAGTATTTT. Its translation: CASRRGTPTDTQYF.

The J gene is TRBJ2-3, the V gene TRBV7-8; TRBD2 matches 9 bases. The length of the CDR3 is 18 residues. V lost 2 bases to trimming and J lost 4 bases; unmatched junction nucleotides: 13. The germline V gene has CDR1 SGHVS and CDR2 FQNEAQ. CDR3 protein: CASSLWGGAGGRADTQYF. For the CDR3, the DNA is TGTGCCAGCAGCTTATGGGGGGGGGCGGGGGGGCGGGCAGATACGCAGTATTTT.

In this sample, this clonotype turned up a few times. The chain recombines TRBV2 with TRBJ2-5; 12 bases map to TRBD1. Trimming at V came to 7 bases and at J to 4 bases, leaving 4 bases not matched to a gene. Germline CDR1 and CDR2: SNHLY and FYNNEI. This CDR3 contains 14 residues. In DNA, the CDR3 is TGTGCCAGCATTCCGGGACAGGGGGCAGAGACCCAGTACTTC. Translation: CASIPGQGAETQYF.

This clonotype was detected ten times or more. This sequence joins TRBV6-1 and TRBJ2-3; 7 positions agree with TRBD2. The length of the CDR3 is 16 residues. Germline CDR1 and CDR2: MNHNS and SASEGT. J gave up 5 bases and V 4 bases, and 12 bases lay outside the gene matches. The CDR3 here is CASSGQSGKEVDTQYF. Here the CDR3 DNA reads TGTGCCAGCAGTGGACAAAGCGGGAAGGAGGTAGATACGCAGTATTTT.

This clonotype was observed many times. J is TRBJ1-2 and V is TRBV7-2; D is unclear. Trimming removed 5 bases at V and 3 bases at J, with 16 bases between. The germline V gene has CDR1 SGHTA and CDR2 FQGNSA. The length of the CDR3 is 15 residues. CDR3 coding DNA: TGTGCCAGCAGCAGTGGTCTAGTAGGTTACTATGGCTACACCTTC. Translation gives CASSSGLVGYYGYTF.

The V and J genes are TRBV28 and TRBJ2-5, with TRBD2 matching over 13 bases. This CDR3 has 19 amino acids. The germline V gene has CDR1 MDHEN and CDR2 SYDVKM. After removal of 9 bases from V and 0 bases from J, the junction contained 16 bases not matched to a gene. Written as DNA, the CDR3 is TGTGCCAGTCATCTCGGGACTAGCGGGGAGAACCCGTACCAAGAGACCCAGTACTTC. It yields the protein CASHLGTSGENPYQETQYF.

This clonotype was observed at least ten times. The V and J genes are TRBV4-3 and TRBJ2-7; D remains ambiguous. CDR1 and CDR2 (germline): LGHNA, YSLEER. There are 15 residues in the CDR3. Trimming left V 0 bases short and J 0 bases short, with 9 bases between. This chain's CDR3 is CASSQEVVDSYEQYF. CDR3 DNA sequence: TGCGCCAGCAGCCAAGAGGTAGTAGACTCCTACGAGCAGTACTTC.

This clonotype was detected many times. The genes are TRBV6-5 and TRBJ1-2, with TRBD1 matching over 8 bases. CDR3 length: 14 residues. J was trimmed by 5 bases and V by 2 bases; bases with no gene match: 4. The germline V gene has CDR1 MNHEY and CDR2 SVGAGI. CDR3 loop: CASSYPDRVYGYTF. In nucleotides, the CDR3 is TGTGCCAGCAGTTACCCGGACAGGGTTTATGGCTACACCTTC.

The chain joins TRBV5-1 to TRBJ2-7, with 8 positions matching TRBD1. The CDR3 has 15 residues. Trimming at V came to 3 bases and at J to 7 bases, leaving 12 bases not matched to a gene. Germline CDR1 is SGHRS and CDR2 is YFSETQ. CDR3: CASSSVRQGKREQYF. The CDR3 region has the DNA TGCGCCAGCAGCTCGGTGAGACAGGGGAAGAGGGAGCAGTACTTC.

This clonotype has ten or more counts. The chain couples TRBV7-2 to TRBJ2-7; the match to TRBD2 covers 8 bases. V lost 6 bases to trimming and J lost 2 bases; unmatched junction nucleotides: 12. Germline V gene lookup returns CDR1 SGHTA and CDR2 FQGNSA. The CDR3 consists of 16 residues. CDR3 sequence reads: CASSQRGGRSPYEQYF. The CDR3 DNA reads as TGTGCCAGCAGTCAGCGGGGCGGGAGGTCCCCCTACGAGCAGTACTTC.

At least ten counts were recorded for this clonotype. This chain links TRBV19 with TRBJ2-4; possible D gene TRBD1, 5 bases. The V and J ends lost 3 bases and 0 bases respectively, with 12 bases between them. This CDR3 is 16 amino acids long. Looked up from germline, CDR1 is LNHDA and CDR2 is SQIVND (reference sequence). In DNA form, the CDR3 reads TGTGCCAGTAGTATCAGGGCTCGATTAGCCAAAAACATTCAGTACTTC. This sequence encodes CASSIRARLAKNIQYF. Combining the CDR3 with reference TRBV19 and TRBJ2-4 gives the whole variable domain DGGITQSPKYLFRKEGQNVTLSCEQNLNHDAMYWYRQDPGQGLRLIYYSQIVNDFQKGDIAEGYSVSREKKESFPLTVTSAQKNPTAFYLCASSIRARLAKNIQYFGAGTRLSVL.

The CDR3 loop reads CASSLQQGNTIYF. Written as DNA, the CDR3 is TGCGCCAGCAGCTTGCAACAGGGAAACACCATATATTTT. The chain recombines TRBV5-1 with TRBJ1-3, with D hard to call. The germline CDR1 and CDR2 sequences are SGHRS and YFSETQ. The V end lost 1 base, the J end lost 4 bases, and 6 bases lay between the germline ends. The length of the CDR3 is 13 residues. The entire variable domain, with the rest obtained from reference TRBV5-1 and TRBJ1-3, is as follows: KAGVTQTPRYLIKTRGQQVTLSCSPISGHRSVSWYQQTPGQGLQFLFEYFSETQRNKGNFPGRFSGRQFSNSRSEMNVSTLELGDSALYLCASSLQQGNTIYFGEGSWLTVV.

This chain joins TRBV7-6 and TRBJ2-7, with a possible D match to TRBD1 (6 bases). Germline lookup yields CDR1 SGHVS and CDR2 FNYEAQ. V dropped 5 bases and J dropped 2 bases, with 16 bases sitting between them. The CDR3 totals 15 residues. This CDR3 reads CASSLTGKFTYEQYF. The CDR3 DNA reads TGTGCCAGCAGCCTTACAGGGAAGTTTACCTACGAGCAGTACTTC.

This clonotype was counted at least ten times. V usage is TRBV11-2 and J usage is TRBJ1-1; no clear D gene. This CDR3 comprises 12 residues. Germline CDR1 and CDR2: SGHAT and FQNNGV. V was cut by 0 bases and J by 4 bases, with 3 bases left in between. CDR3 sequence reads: CASSLDFTEAFF. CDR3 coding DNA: TGTGCCAGCAGCTTAGATTTCACTGAAGCTTTCTTT.

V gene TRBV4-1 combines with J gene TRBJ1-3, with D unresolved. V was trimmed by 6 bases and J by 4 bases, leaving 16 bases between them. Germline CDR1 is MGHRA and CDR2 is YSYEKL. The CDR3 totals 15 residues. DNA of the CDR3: TGCGCCAGCAGTCCCTGGTCTGGAGCAGGAAACACCATATATTTT. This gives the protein CASSPWSGAGNTIYF.

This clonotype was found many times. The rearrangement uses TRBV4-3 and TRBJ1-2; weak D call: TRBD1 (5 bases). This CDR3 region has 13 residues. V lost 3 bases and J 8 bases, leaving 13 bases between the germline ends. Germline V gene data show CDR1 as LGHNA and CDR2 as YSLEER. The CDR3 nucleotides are TGCGCCAGCAGCCAGGGGCCTGGAGCGGGCTACACCTTC. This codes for CASSQGPGAGYTF.

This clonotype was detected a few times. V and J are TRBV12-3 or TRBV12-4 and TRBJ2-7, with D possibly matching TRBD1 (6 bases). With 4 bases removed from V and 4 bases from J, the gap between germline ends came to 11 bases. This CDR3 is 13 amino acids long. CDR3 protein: CASSSGTHYEQYF. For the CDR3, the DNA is TGTGCCAGCAGTTCCGGGACACATTACGAGCAGTACTTC.

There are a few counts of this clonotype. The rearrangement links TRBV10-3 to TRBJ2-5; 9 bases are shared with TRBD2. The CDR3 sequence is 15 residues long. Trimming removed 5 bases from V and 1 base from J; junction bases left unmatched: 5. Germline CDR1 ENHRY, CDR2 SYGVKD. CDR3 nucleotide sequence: TGTGCCATCAGTTCCACGACTAGCGGCCAAGAGACCCAGTACTTC. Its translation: CAISSTTSGQETQYF.

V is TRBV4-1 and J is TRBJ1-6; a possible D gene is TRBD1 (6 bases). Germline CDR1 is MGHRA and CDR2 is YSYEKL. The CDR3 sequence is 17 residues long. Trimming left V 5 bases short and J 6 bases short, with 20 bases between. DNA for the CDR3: TGCGCCAGCAGCAATGGACAGACACACCCGGGTAATTCACCCCTCCACTTT. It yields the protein CASSNGQTHPGNSPLHF.

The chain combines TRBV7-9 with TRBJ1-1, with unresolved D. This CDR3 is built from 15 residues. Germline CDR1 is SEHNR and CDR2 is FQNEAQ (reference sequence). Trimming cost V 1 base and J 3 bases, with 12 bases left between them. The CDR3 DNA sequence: TGTGCCAGCAGCTTAGGAGGCAGCTCGCACACTGAAGCTTTCTTT. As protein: CASSLGGSSHTEAFF.

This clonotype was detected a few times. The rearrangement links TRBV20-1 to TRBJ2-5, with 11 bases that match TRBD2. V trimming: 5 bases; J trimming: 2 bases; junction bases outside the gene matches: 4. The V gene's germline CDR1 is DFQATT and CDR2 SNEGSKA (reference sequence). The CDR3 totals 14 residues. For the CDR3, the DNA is TGCAGTGCTGCGGGACTAGCGGAACAAGAGACCCAGTACTTC. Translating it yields CSAAGLAEQETQYF.